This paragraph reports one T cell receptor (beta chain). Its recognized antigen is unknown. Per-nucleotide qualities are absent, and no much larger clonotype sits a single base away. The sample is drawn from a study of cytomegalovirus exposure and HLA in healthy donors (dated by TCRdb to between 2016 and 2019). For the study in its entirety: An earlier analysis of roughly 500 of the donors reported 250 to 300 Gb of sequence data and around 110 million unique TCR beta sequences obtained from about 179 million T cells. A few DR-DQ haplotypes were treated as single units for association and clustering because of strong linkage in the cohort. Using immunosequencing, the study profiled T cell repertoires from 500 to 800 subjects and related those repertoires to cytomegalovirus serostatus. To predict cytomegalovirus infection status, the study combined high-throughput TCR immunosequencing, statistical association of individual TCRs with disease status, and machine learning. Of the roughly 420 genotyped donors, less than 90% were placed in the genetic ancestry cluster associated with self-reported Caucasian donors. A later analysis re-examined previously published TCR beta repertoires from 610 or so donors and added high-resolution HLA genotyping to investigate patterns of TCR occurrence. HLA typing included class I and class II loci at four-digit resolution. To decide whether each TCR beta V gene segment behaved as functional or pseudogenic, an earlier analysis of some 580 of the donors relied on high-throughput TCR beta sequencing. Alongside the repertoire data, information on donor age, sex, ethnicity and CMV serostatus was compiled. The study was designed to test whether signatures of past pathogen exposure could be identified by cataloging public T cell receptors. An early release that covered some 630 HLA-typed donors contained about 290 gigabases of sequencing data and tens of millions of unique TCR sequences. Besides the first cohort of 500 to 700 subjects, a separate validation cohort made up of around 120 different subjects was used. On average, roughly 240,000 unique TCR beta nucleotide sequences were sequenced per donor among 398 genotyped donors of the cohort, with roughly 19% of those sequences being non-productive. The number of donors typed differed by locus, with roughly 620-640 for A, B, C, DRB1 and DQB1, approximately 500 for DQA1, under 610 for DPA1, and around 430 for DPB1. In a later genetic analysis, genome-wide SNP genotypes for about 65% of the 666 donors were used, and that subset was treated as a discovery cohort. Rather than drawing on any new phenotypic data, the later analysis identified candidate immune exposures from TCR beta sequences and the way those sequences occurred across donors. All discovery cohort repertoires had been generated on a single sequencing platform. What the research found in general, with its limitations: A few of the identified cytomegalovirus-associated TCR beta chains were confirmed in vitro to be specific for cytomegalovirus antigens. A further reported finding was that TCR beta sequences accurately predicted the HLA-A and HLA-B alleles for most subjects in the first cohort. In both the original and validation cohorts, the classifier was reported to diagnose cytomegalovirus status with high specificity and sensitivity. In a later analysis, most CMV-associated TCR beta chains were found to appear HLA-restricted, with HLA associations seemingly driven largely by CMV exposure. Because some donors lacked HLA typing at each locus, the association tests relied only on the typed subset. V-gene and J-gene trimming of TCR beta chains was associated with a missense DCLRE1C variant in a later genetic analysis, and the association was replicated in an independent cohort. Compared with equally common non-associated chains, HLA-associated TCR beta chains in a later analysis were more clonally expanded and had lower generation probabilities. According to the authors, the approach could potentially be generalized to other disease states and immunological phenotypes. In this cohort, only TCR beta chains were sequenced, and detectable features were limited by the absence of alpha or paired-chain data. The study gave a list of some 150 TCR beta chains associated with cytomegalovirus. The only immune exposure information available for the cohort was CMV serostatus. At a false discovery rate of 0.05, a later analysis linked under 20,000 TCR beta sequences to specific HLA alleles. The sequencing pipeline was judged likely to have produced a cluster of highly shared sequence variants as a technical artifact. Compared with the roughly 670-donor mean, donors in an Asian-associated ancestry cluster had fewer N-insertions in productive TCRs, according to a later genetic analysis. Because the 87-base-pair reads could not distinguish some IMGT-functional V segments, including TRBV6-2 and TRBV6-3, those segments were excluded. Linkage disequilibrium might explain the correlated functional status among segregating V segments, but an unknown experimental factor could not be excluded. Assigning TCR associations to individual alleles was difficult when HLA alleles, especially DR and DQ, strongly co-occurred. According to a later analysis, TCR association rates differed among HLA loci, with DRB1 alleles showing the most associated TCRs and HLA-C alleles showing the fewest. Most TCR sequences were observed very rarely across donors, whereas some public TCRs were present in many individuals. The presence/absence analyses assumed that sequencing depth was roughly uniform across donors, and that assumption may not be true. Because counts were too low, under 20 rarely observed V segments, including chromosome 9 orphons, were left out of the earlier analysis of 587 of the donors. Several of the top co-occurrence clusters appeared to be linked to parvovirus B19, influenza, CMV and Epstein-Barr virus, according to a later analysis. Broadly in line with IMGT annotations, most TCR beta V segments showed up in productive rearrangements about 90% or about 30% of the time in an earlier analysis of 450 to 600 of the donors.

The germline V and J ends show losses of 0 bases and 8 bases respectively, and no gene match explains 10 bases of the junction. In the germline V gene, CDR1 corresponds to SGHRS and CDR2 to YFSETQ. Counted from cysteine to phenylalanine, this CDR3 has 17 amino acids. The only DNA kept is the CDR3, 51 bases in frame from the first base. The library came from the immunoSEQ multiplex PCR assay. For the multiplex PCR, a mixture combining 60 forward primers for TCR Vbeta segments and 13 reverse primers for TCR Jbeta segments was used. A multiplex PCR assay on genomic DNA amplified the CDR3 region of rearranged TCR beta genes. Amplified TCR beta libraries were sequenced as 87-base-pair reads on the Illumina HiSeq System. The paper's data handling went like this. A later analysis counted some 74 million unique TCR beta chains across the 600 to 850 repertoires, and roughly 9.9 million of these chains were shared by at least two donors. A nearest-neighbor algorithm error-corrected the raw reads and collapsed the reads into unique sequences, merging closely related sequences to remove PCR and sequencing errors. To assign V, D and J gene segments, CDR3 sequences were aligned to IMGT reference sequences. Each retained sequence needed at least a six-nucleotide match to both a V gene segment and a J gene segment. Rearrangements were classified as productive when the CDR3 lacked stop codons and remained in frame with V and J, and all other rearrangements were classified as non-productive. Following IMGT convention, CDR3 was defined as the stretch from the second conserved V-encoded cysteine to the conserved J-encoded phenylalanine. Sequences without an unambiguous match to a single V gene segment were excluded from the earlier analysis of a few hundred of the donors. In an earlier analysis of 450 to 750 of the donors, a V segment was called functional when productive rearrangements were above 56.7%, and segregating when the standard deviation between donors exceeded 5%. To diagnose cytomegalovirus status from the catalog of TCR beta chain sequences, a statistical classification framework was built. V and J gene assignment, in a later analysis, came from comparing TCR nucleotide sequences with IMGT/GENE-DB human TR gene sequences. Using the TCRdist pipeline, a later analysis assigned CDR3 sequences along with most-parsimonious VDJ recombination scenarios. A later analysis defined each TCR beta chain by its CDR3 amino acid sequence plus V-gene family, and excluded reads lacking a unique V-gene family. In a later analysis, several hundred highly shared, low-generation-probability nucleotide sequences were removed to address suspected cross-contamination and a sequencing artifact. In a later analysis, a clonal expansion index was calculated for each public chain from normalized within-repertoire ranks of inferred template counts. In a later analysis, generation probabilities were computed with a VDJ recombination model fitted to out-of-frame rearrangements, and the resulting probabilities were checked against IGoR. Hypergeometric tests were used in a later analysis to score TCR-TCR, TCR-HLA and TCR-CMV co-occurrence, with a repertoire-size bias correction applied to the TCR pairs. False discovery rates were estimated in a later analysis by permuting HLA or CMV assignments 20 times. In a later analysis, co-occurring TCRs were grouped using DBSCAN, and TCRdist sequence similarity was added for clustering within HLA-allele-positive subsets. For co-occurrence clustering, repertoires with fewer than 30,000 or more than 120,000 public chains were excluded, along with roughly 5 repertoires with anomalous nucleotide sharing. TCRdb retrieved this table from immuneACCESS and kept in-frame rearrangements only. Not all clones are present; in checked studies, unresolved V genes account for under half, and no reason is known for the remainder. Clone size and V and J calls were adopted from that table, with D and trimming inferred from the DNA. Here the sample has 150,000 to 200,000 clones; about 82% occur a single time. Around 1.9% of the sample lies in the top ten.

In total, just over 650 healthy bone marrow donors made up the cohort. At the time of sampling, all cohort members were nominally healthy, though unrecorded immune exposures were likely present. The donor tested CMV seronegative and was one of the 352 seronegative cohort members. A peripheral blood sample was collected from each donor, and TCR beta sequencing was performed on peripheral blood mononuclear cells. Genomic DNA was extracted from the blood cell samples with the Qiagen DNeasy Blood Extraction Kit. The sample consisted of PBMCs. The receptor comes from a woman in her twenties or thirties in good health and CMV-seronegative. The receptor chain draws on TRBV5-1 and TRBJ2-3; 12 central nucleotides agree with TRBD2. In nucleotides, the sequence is TGCGCCAGCAGCTTGGAAGGGGCTAGCGGGGGGGCTGGTACGCAGTATTTT. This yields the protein CASSLEGASGGAGTQYF.